This record looks at one T cell receptor beta chain sequence and its context. Its antigen is not known. Sequencing used immunoSEQ multiplex PCR; TCRdb keeps in-frame clones, though not all of them. Of 170,000 or so clones listed, 90% were seen once; the top ten hold more than 1.3%. These data originate in a study of T cell responses to AZD1222 COVID-19 vaccine. At the level of the study: Timing groups of about 4 and about 12 weeks for second doses were pooled. Findings of the study overall: The repertoires were collected only after the peak T cell response.

Trimming removed 2 bases from V and 5 bases from J, with 22 bases in between. The CDR3 is made up of 17 amino acids. Germline CDR1 is SGHKS and CDR2 is YYEKEE (reference sequence). The V and J genes are TRBV5-5 and TRBJ1-2; possible D gene TRBD1, 5 bases. The TCR was taken from an adult in good health. This specimen was peripheral blood, taken on day 0 of AZD1222 vaccination. The CDR3 DNA is TGTGCCAGCAGCTTCCGGTGGGAAAACGACAGATTTTATGGCTACACCTTC. It specifies CASSFRWENDRFYGYTF.